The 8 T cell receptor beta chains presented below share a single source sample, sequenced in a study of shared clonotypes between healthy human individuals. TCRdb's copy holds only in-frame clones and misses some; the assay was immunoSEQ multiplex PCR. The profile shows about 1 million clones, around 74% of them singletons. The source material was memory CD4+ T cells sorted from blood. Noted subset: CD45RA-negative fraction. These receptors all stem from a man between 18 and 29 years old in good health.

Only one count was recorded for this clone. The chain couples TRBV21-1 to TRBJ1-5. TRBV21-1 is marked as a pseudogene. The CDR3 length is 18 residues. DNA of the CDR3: TGTGCCAGCAGCAAAAGCCCCGTCCGAACAGAGGGCAATCAGCCCCAGCATTTT. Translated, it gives CASSKSPVRTEGNQPQHF.

DNA for the CDR3: TGTGCCAGCTCACAGGGGGACGTCTACGAGCAGTACTTC. Protein sequence: CASSQGDVYEQYF. J is TRBJ2-7 and V is TRBV18; the D gene is possibly TRBD1 (6 bases). Germline CDR1 and CDR2: KGHSH and LQKENI. Trimming pared 4 bases from V and 3 bases from J, leaving 10 bases between. This CDR3 comprises 13 residues.

The CDR3 protein is CASSLSVGFANEKLFF. CDR3 in DNA: TGTGCCAGCAGCTTGTCGGTCGGGTTTGCTAATGAAAAACTGTTTTTT. The J gene is TRBJ1-4, the V gene TRBV11-2; D not certain. This CDR3 has 16 amino acids. V lost 3 bases, J lost 3 bases, and 14 bases lay in between. Looked up from germline, CDR1 is SGHAT and CDR2 is FQNNGV.

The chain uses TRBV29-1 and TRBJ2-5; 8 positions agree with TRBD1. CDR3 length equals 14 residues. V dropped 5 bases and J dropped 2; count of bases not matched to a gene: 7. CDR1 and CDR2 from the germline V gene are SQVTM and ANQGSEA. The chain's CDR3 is CSVTQGAAQETQYF. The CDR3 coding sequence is TGCAGCGTTACTCAGGGGGCGGCGCAAGAGACCCAGTACTTC. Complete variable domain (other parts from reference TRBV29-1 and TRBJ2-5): SAVISQKPSRDICQRGTSLTIQCQVDSQVTMMFWYRQQPGQSLTLIATANQGSEATYESGFVIDKFPISRPNLTFSTLTVSNMSPEDSSIYLCSVTQGAAQETQYFGPGTRLLVL.

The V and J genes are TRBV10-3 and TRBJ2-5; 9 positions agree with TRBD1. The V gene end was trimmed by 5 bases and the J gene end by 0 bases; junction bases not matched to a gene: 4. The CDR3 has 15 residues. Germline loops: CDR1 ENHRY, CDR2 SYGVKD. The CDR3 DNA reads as TGTGCCATCAGTTCCGGGACAGGGTACCAAGAGACCCAGTACTTC. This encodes CAISSGTGYQETQYF.

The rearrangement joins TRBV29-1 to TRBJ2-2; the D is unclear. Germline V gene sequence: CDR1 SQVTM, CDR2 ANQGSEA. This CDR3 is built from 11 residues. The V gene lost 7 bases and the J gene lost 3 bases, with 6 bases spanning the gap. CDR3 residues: CSGADTGELFF. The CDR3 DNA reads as TGCAGCGGTGCAGACACCGGGGAGCTGTTTTTT.

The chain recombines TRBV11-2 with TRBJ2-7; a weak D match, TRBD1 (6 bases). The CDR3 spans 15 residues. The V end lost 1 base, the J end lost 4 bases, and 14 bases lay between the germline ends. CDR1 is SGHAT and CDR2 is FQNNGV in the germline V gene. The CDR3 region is CASSLANAGVYEQYF. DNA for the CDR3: TGTGCCAGCAGCTTAGCCAATGCAGGGGTTTACGAGCAGTACTTC.

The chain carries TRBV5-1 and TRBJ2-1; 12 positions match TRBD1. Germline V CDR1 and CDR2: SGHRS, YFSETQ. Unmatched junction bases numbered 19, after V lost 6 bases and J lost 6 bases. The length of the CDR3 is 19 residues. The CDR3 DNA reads TGCGCCAGCAAGGGTTACCTGGGACAGGGGGCCAGTCGCCCCAATGAGCAGTTCTTC. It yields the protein CASKGYLGQGASRPNEQFF.